The rows below give T cell receptor beta chains drawn from one sample of a study of T cells after yellow fever vaccination. Using its own MiXCR run on the 5' RACE reads, TCRdb lists one record per CDR3 protein. The profile shows 200,000 to 300,000 distinct CDR3 sequences, 10% to 15% of them singletons. Sequencing used CD4+ T cells sorted from PBMCs, obtained 45 days after the yellow fever booster vaccination. These receptors originate from a man younger than 45 who received the YFV17D yellow fever vaccine. Both conserved end residues are part of each CDR3. A D gene is named only where the DNA matches it firmly. Clone size is not always given. Where it is, it says once, few, many or a class for expanded clones.

j_call: TRBJ2-7; d_call: .; v_call: TRBV20-1; clone_size: few; cdr3_nt: TGCAGTGCTAGAGAAGCGGACAAAAACTCCTACGAGCAGTACTTC; cdr3_aa: CSAREADKNSYEQYF
j_call: TRBJ1-3; d_call: .; v_call: TRBV29-1; clone_size: .; cdr3_nt: TGCAGCGTAACATCTGGAAACACCATATATTTT; cdr3_aa: CSVTSGNTIYF
j_call: TRBJ2-3; d_call: TRBD2; v_call: TRBV29-1; clone_size: .; cdr3_nt: TGCAGCGTTGAGGGTCTAGCGGGAGGGCCGGATACGCAGTATTTT; cdr3_aa: CSVEGLAGGPDTQYF
j_call: TRBJ2-7; d_call: .; v_call: TRBV5-1; clone_size: .; cdr3_nt: TGCGCCAGCAGCGTCGGGTGGGAGCAGTACTTC; cdr3_aa: CASSVGWEQYF
j_call: TRBJ2-1; d_call: TRBD1; v_call: TRBV7-8; clone_size: few; cdr3_nt: TGTGCCAGCAGCTTTTCCCTCACAGGGGAAGGTGAGCAGTTCTTC; cdr3_aa: CASSFSLTGEGEQFF
j_call: TRBJ1-1; d_call: .; v_call: TRBV5-1; clone_size: few; cdr3_nt: TGCGCCAGCAGCGGACCGGGACAACGGTACACTGAAGCTTTCTTT; cdr3_aa: CASSGPGQRYTEAFF
j_call: TRBJ2-3; d_call: TRBD2; v_call: TRBV7-2; clone_size: .; cdr3_nt: TGTGCCAGCAGCTCTAGCGGCAGCCTCACAGATACGCAGTATTTT; cdr3_aa: CASSSSGSLTDTQYF
j_call: TRBJ2-3; d_call: TRBD2; v_call: TRBV11-2; clone_size: few; cdr3_nt: TGTGCCAGCAGCTTTAGCGGGAGGGCCACAGATACGCAGTATTTT; cdr3_aa: CASSFSGRATDTQYF
j_call: TRBJ2-1; d_call: .; v_call: TRBV30; clone_size: .; cdr3_nt: TGTGCCTGGAGTCCGGCGAATGAGCAGTTCTTC; cdr3_aa: CAWSPANEQFF
j_call: TRBJ2-5; d_call: TRBD2; v_call: TRBV4-3; clone_size: few; cdr3_nt: TGCGCCAGCAGCGGCGGGAGAGGTGGAGAGACCCAGTACTTC; cdr3_aa: CASSGGRGGETQYF
j_call: TRBJ2-2; d_call: TRBD2; v_call: TRBV5-5; clone_size: few; cdr3_nt: TGTGCCAGCAGCTTGGATCGACTAGCTGCGAACACCGGGGAGCTGTTTTTT; cdr3_aa: CASSLDRLAANTGELFF
j_call: TRBJ1-2; d_call: .; v_call: TRBV6-1; clone_size: .; cdr3_nt: TGTGCCAGCAGTGAGACACAGAACTATGGCTACACCTTC; cdr3_aa: CASSETQNYGYTF
j_call: TRBJ1-1; d_call: .; v_call: TRBV7-2; clone_size: many; cdr3_nt: TGTGCCAGCAACCCCTCCAGGGAAAACACTGAAGCTTTCTTT; cdr3_aa: CASNPSRENTEAFF
j_call: TRBJ2-5; d_call: .; v_call: TRBV28; clone_size: few; cdr3_nt: TGTGCCAGCAGCCCAATCCAGAAAAAAGAGACCCAGTACTTC; cdr3_aa: CASSPIQKKETQYF
j_call: TRBJ2-5; d_call: TRBD2; v_call: TRBV3-1; clone_size: .; cdr3_nt: TGTGCCAGCAGCCTGACTAGCTGGAGGCGAGAGACCCAGTACTTC; cdr3_aa: CASSLTSWRRETQYF
j_call: TRBJ2-7; d_call: .; v_call: TRBV15; clone_size: few; cdr3_nt: TGTGCCACCAGCAGAGATTTTTCTTTAGGGGCCTCTTCCGGGAAGTACTTC; cdr3_aa: CATSRDFSLGASSGKYF
j_call: TRBJ2-4; d_call: .; v_call: TRBV6-5; clone_size: .; cdr3_nt: TGTGCCAGCAGGGGTGTCCTAGCCAAAAACATTCAGTACTTC; cdr3_aa: CASRGVLAKNIQYF
j_call: TRBJ2-5; d_call: TRBD2; v_call: TRBV29-1; clone_size: few; cdr3_nt: TGCATGGCGGGAGAAGAGACCCAGTACTTC; cdr3_aa: CMAGEETQYF
j_call: TRBJ1-5; d_call: .; v_call: TRBV7-2; clone_size: .; cdr3_nt: TGTGCCAGCAGCCCCGGGCTGTCTAGCAATCAGCCCCAGCATTTT; cdr3_aa: CASSPGLSSNQPQHF
j_call: TRBJ2-6; d_call: TRBD1; v_call: TRBV5-1; clone_size: few; cdr3_nt: TGCGCCAGCAGCTTTTTTACAGGGGGCACTGGGGCCAACGTCCTGACTTTC; cdr3_aa: CASSFFTGGTGANVLTF
j_call: TRBJ2-5; d_call: .; v_call: TRBV20-1; clone_size: few; cdr3_nt: TGCAGTGCCAGGAGGGCCTTCAACCAAGAGACCCAGTACTTC; cdr3_aa: CSARRAFNQETQYF
j_call: TRBJ1-4; d_call: .; v_call: TRBV6-5; clone_size: few; cdr3_nt: TGTGCCAGCAGTTACACAGGGAATTACGATGAAAAACTGTTTTTT; cdr3_aa: CASSYTGNYDEKLFF
j_call: TRBJ2-2; d_call: .; v_call: TRBV5-4; clone_size: .; cdr3_nt: TGTGCCAGCAGCTCAGGCGCTAGCCAGGACACCGGGGAGCTGTTTTTT; cdr3_aa: CASSSGASQDTGELFF
j_call: TRBJ2-5; d_call: .; v_call: TRBV20-1; clone_size: few; cdr3_nt: TGCAGTGCTGGAGGTCTTGGAGAGACCCAGTACTTC; cdr3_aa: CSAGGLGETQYF
j_call: TRBJ2-1; d_call: .; v_call: TRBV29-1; clone_size: .; cdr3_nt: TGCAGCGTTCTCCAGGACGGGAATAACAATGAGCAGTTCTTC; cdr3_aa: CSVLQDGNNNEQFF
j_call: TRBJ2-1; d_call: .; v_call: TRBV4-3; clone_size: .; cdr3_nt: TGCGCCAGCAGCCAGTCCACCAGGGATGAGCAGTTCTTC; cdr3_aa: CASSQSTRDEQFF
j_call: TRBJ1-4; d_call: .; v_call: TRBV25-1; clone_size: few; cdr3_nt: TGTGCCAGCACGCGCGGGAATGAAAAACTGTTTTTT; cdr3_aa: CASTRGNEKLFF
j_call: TRBJ2-7; d_call: .; v_call: TRBV6-5; clone_size: few; cdr3_nt: TGTGCCAGCAGTTACCCCTTCACCCGAGACAGGACCTACGAGCAGTACTTC; cdr3_aa: CASSYPFTRDRTYEQYF
j_call: TRBJ2-3; d_call: .; v_call: TRBV7-6; clone_size: .; cdr3_nt: TGTGCCAGCAGCTGGGGGGTCCCGGGGACAGATACGCAGTATTTT; cdr3_aa: CASSWGVPGTDTQYF
j_call: TRBJ2-1; d_call: TRBD2; v_call: TRBV10-3; clone_size: few; cdr3_nt: TGTGCCATCAGGGAGCCGTCGGGAGGGAGCTCCTACAATGAGCAGTTCTTC; cdr3_aa: CAIREPSGGSSYNEQFF
j_call: TRBJ2-1; d_call: .; v_call: TRBV20-1; clone_size: .; cdr3_nt: TGCAGTGCTAGTTTTCATGAGCAGTTCTTC; cdr3_aa: CSASFHEQFF
j_call: TRBJ2-3; d_call: TRBD1; v_call: TRBV7-2; clone_size: .; cdr3_nt: TGTGCCAGCAGCCGCCCCCGGGACAGGGACACAGATACGCAGTATTTT; cdr3_aa: CASSRPRDRDTDTQYF
j_call: TRBJ2-2; d_call: TRBD1; v_call: TRBV20-1; clone_size: .; cdr3_nt: TGCAGTGCCCCTACCCGACAGGGGGCTAACACCGGGGAGCTGTTTTTT; cdr3_aa: CSAPTRQGANTGELFF
j_call: TRBJ2-7; d_call: .; v_call: TRBV5-1; clone_size: .; cdr3_nt: TGCGCCAGCAGCTCCCCCCTGATCCCCTACGAGCAGTACTTC; cdr3_aa: CASSSPLIPYEQYF
j_call: TRBJ2-2; d_call: TRBD2; v_call: TRBV5-6; clone_size: .; cdr3_nt: TGTGCCAGCAGCTTAAGAACTAGCGGGAGTACCGGGGAGCTGTTTTTT; cdr3_aa: CASSLRTSGSTGELFF
j_call: TRBJ2-1; d_call: .; v_call: TRBV24-1; clone_size: .; cdr3_nt: TGTGCCACCAGTGGTCTCTCGGCCGACTCCTACAATGAGCAGTTCTTC; cdr3_aa: CATSGLSADSYNEQFF
j_call: TRBJ1-1; d_call: .; v_call: TRBV18; clone_size: few; cdr3_nt: TGTGCCAGCTCCCGGATTAGGGGGACTGAAGCTTTCTTT; cdr3_aa: CASSRIRGTEAFF